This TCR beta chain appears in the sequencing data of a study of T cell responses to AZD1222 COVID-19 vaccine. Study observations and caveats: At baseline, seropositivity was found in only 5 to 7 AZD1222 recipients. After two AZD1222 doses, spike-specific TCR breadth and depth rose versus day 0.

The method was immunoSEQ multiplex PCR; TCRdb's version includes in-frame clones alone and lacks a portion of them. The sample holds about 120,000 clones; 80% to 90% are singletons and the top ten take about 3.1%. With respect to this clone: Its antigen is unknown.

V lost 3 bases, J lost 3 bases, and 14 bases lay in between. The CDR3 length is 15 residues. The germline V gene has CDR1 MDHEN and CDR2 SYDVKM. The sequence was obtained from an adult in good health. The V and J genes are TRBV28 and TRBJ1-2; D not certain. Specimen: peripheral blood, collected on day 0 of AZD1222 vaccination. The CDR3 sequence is CASSLRGLVYYGYTF. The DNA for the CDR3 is TGTGCCAGCAGTTTGAGAGGCTTAGTCTACTATGGCTACACCTTC.